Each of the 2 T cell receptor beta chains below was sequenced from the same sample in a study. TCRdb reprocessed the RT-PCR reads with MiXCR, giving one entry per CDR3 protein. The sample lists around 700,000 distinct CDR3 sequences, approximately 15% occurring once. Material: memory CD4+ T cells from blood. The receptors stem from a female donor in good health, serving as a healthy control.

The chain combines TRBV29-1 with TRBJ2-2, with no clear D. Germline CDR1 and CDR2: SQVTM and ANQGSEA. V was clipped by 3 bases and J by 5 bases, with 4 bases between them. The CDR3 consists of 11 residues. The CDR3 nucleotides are TGCAGCGTTGACACTACCGGGGAGCTGTTTTTT. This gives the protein CSVDTTGELFF.

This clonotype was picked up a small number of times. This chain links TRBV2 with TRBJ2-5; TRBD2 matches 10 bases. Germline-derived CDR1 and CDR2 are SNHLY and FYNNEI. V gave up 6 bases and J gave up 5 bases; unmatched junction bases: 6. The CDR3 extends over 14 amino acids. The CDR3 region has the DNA TGTGCCAGCAGCTGGGGGACTAGCGAGGAGACCCAGTACTTC. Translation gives CASSWGTSEETQYF.